The clone carrying this T cell receptor (beta chain) was observed a few times. What it recognizes is unknown. The CDR3 is 14 residues long. Germline V gives CDR1 MNHEY, CDR2 SVGAGI. Between the trimmed V and J ends, which lost 2 bases and 9 bases, there was a span of 11 bases. This sample is part of a study of T cell responses to AZD1222 COVID-19 vaccine. The protocol was immunoSEQ multiplex PCR, while the TCRdb copy is restricted to in-frame clones and leaves out a portion. The table shows 90,000 to 150,000 clones, with 87% occurring only once. Study-level results: Repertoires were obtained only post-peak T cell response. Clonal diversity was possibly underestimated, and white British individuals and females predominated among donors. Baseline serostatus was positive in only six AZD1222 recipients. In the spike-specific TCR repertoire, nearly half reportedly target unmutated variant regions.

Source: peripheral blood, taken 28 days after the second AZD1222 dose. The TCR sequence derives from an adult who received the AZD1222 COVID-19 vaccine. This chain uses TRBV6-5 with TRBJ1-6; D not certain. CDR3 amino acids: CASSYGRYGSPLHF. The CDR3 DNA is TGTGCCAGCAGTTACGGGAGATATGGTTCACCCCTCCACTTT.